Shown below are 18 T cell receptor beta chains from a single sample sequenced in a study of OX40 agonist ivuxolimab in advanced cancers. Profiling relied on immunoSEQ multiplex PCR, and the TCRdb table lists in-frame clones only, not all of them. The sample lists tens of thousands of clones; about four fifths were seen once. The sequencing here drew on CD4+ or CD8+ T cells sorted from blood, taken in a trial of the OX40 agonist ivuxolimab. Receptors were obtained from an adult with an advanced solid tumor such as melanoma, head and neck, liver or kidney cancer.

This clone was seen a handful of times. In DNA, the CDR3 is TGTGCCAGCAGCCGCCGCGGGTACGAGCAGTACTTC. This gives the protein CASSRRGYEQYF. V gene TRBV2 combines with J gene TRBJ2-7, with D tentatively TRBD2 (5 bases). Trimming took off 6 bases at V and 4 bases at J, with 10 bases between the two ends. This CDR3 spans 12 amino acids. Germline V gene lookup returns CDR1 SNHLY and CDR2 FYNNEI. The full variable domain, completed using reference TRBV2 and TRBJ2-7, is EPEVTQTPSHQVTQMGQEVILRCVPISNHLYFYWYRQILGQKVEFLVSFYNNEISEKSEIFDDQFSVERPDGSNFTLKIRSTKLEDSAMYFCASSRRGYEQYFGPGTRLTVT.

The J gene is TRBJ2-3, the V gene TRBV6-4; D is possibly TRBD1 (6 bases). Germline values: CDR1 MRHNA, CDR2 SNTAGT. V was shortened by 6 bases and J by 0 bases, with 7 bases between the two germline ends. This CDR3 has 13 amino acids. In DNA, the CDR3 is TGTGCCAGCAGGGACAGTAGCACAGATACGCAGTATTTT. This sequence encodes CASRDSSTDTQYF.

The chain recombines TRBV28 with TRBJ1-3; TRBD1 is a possible D gene (6 bases). CDR1 and CDR2 from the germline V gene are MDHEN and SYDVKM. The CDR3 spans 14 residues. Trimming left V 5 bases short and J 9 bases short, with 17 bases between. CDR3 loop: CASSLTGTTGTIYF. CDR3 coding DNA: TGTGCCAGCAGTCTCACCGGGACAACTGGCACCATATATTTT.

This chain joins TRBV18 and TRBJ1-6, with a possible D match to TRBD1 (6 bases). The V gene's germline CDR1 is KGHSH and CDR2 LQKENI. The CDR3 totals 16 residues. V was pared by 0 bases and J by 6 bases, with 12 bases between. The CDR3 bases are TGTGCCAGCTCACCACCGTCTCAGGGGAGTAATTCACCCCTCCACTTT. Encoded protein: CASSPPSQGSNSPLHF.

The chain couples TRBV27 to TRBJ2-2; D is undetermined. The CDR3 loop spans 13 amino acids. Germline values: CDR1 MNHEY, CDR2 SMNVEV (reference sequence). The V end was cut by 5 bases, the J end by 1 base, with 5 bases between. Here the CDR3 reads CASSHGNTGELFF. CDR3 nucleotides: TGTGCCAGCAGTCACGGGAACACCGGGGAGCTGTTTTTT.

This clone was observed a single time. V is TRBV30 and J is TRBJ2-2; 7 nucleotides line up with TRBD1. The CDR3 covers 13 residues. Germline V gene lookup returns CDR1 GTSNPN and CDR2 SVGIG (reference sequence). Trimming took 2 bases from V and 7 from J; bases not matched to a gene: 4. The CDR3 protein is CAWSLTGVGELFF. The CDR3 DNA reads TGTGCCTGGAGTCTCACAGGGGTCGGGGAGCTGTTTTTT. The full variable domain, in which reference TRBV30 and TRBJ2-2 provide the parts outside the CDR3, is SQTIHQWPATLVQPVGSPLSLECTVEGTSNPNLYWYRQAAGRGLQLLFYSVGIGQISSEVPQNLSASRPQDRQFILSSKKLLLSDSGFYLCAWSLTGVGELFFGEGSRLTVL.

The V call is TRBV6-1, the J call TRBJ2-1; D is ambiguous. CDR3 length: 14 amino acids. CDR1 is MNHNS and CDR2 is SASEGT in the germline V gene. Trimming took 2 bases from V and 5 from J, leaving 10 bases between them. The CDR3 nucleotides read TGTGCCAGCAGTGAAACTTTCAGAAACAATGAGCAGTTCTTC. Encoded protein: CASSETFRNNEQFF.

This clone was seen a single time. The genes are TRBV13 and TRBJ2-2; 9 positions match TRBD1. CDR3 size: 15 residues. CDR1 and CDR2 from the germline V gene are PRHDT and FYEKMQ (reference sequence). The V gene end was trimmed by 5 bases and the J gene end by 3 bases; junction bases not matched to a gene: 4. The CDR3 reads CASSRGTGYTGELFF. CDR3 coding DNA: TGTGCCAGCAGCCGAGGGACAGGGTACACCGGGGAGCTGTTTTTT.

This clone has just one count. The chain combines TRBV20-1 with TRBJ1-4; no clear D gene. The length of the CDR3 is 11 residues. Trimming shortened V by 6 bases and J by 5 bases, and 7 bases separated the two germline ends. Germline V gives CDR1 DFQATT, CDR2 SNEGSKA (reference sequence). CDR3 in amino acids: CSAGYNEKLFF. DNA for the CDR3: TGCAGTGCAGGATACAATGAAAAACTGTTTTTT.

This chain uses TRBV4-1 with TRBJ1-4, with no clear D. V was clipped by 2 bases and J by 5 bases, with 6 bases between them. CDR1 MGHRA and CDR2 YSYEKL come from the germline V gene. The CDR3 covers 13 residues. CDR3: CASSQWRNEKLFF. CDR3 in DNA: TGCGCCAGCAGCCAATGGAGGAATGAAAAACTGTTTTTT.

The chain carries TRBV28 and TRBJ1-1; TRBD1 is a possible D gene (5 bases). Germline values: CDR1 MDHEN, CDR2 SYDVKM. The CDR3 runs 14 residues. The germline V and J ends were trimmed by 3 bases and 7 bases, with 15 bases remaining between them. The CDR3 coding sequence is TGTGCCAGCAGTTTGGGGCCCTGGGCCTATGAAGCTTTCTTT. The encoded protein is CASSLGPWAYEAFF.

The chain has TRBV28 and TRBJ2-2; 10 bases map to TRBD1. CDR3 length: 16 residues. In germline, CDR1 is MDHEN, CDR2 SYDVKM. After removal of 6 bases from V and 5 bases from J, the junction contained 9 bases not matched to a gene. The CDR3 DNA is TGTGCCAGCAGGCCTCCGGGACAGGGGTGGACCGGGGAGCTGTTTTTT. Its translation is CASRPPGQGWTGELFF.

The CDR3 DNA reads as TGTGCCACCAGCAGAGGTTCAGCGAACTATGGCTACACCTTC. Translated, it gives CATSRGSANYGYTF. J is TRBJ1-2 and V is TRBV15; D is unclear. The CDR3 totals 14 residues. V was trimmed by 1 base and J by 2 bases, leaving 8 bases between them. Germline CDR1 LNHNV, CDR2 YYDKDF (reference sequence).

The J gene is TRBJ2-3, the V gene TRBV7-8; TRBD2 matches at 8 bases. CDR1 SGHVS and CDR2 FQNEAQ come from the germline V gene. This CDR3 region has 15 residues. The junction had 7 bases not matched to a gene; V was cut back by 1 base and J by 7 bases. The DNA for the CDR3 is TGTGCCAGCAGCTTAGGATCCGCGGGAGGTAATACGCAGTATTTT. This sequence encodes CASSLGSAGGNTQYF.

The V and J genes are TRBV5-4 and TRBJ2-2; the D gene is possibly TRBD1 (6 bases). In germline, CDR1 is SGHNT, CDR2 YYREEE (reference sequence). This CDR3 is 14 amino acids long. V shed 5 bases and J shed 6 bases, with 14 bases lying between them. This CDR3 reads CASSSDPGAGELFF. The CDR3 DNA reads TGTGCCAGCAGTTCTGATCCAGGGGCCGGGGAGCTGTTTTTT.

The V and J genes are TRBV28 and TRBJ1-1, with D possibly TRBD1 on 6 matching bases. There are 14 residues in the CDR3. Trimming took 3 bases from V and 3 from J, leaving 11 bases between them. Germline-derived CDR1 and CDR2 are MDHEN and SYDVKM. As DNA, the CDR3 is TGTGCCAGCAGTTTGGGTACAGGGTACACTGAAGCTTTCTTT. It encodes CASSLGTGYTEAFF.

The V call is TRBV7-9, the J call TRBJ2-3, with D perhaps given as TRBD1 or TRBD2 (5 bases each). Germline values: CDR1 SEHNR, CDR2 FQNEAQ (reference sequence). With 0 bases removed from V and 0 bases from J, the gap between germline ends came to 16 bases. The CDR3 length is 18 residues. CDR3 region: CASSLAYEVWGSTDTQYF. For the CDR3, the DNA is TGTGCCAGCAGCTTAGCGTACGAGGTTTGGGGGAGCACAGATACGCAGTATTTT.

The CDR3 reads CASTPSGGSKYNEQFF. CDR3 DNA sequence: TGTGCCAGCACACCTAGCGGCGGTTCCAAATACAATGAGCAGTTCTTC. The chain uses TRBV28 and TRBJ2-1; 7 positions agree with TRBD2. CDR3 length equals 16 residues. The germline V gene encodes CDR1 MDHEN and CDR2 SYDVKM. V was pared by 7 bases and J by 4 bases, with 13 bases of the junction left unmatched.